The TCR beta chain under discussion was sequenced for a study of tumor T cells in aggressive B-cell lymphoma. TCRdb's copy holds only in-frame clones and misses some; the assay was immunoSEQ multiplex PCR. The table has about 7,600 clones, 80% to 85% seen once. The CDR3 has 14 amino acids. Germline V gene lookup returns CDR1 SGHDT and CDR2 YYEEEE. Trimming cost V 4 bases and J 6 bases, with 17 bases left between them. This sequence joins TRBV5-6 and TRBJ2-7, with D possibly TRBD2 on 6 matching bases. This clonotype was obtained from an adult with diffuse large B cell lymphoma. Sequencing used tumor tissue. The CDR3 region is CASSPRFAAGEQYF. DNA of the CDR3: TGTGCCAGCAGCCCTCGATTTGCAGCGGGCGAGCAGTACTTC.